The 3 T cell receptor beta chains presented below share a single source sample, sequenced in a study of blood T cell repertoires in COVID-19. Data came from immunoSEQ multiplex PCR; TCRdb stores just in-frame clones and leaves some out. The sample records about 410,000 clones, roughly 88% being singletons. Sequences were obtained from peripheral blood. The receptors here all came from a woman aged 25 to 45 with active or convalescent COVID-19.

V and J are TRBV4-2 and TRBJ2-1, with TRBD2 matching 7 bases. Germline values: CDR1 LGHNA, CDR2 YNFKEQ. V shed 1 base, J shed 6 bases, and the junction held 9 bases outside the gene matches. This CDR3 is 16 amino acids long. This CDR3 reads CASSQGTAGLANEQFF. Here the CDR3 DNA reads TGTGCCAGCAGCCAAGGAACAGCGGGATTGGCCAATGAGCAGTTCTTC.

The gene calls are TRBV6-5 and TRBJ1-5; unclear D gene. Germline CDR1 is MNHEY and CDR2 is SVGAGI. Trimming left V 7 bases short and J 2 bases short, with 15 bases between. This CDR3 is 15 amino acids long. The CDR3 loop is CASTWSPGGNQPQHF. The CDR3, as DNA: TGTGCCAGCACCTGGTCGCCCGGTGGCAATCAGCCCCAGCATTTT.

CDR3 coding DNA: TGTGTCAGAAGCCCCCGAGTGCCAGGAAACTCTGGAAACACCATATATTTT. This sequence encodes CVRSPRVPGNSGNTIYF. This chain links TRBV7-5 with TRBJ1-3; the D call in the table, TRBD1, was not verified against the DNA. TRBV7-5 represents a pseudogene. The CDR3 totals 17 residues.